This TCR beta chain was obtained from a study of graft-versus-host responses after intestinal transplantation. As for the study in general: Isolated intestinal, liver-intestinal, or multivisceral transplants had been given to the recipients. Anti-thymocyte globulin induction was given to all recipients, followed by tacrolimus and steroids for around three years. Study findings and constraints: Researchers found GvH clones in recipient marrow, and some showed up first in ileum or blood.

Notes on this clone: No antigen is known for it.

Profiling relied on immunoSEQ multiplex PCR, and the TCRdb table lists in-frame clones only, not all of them. The data contain tens of thousands of clones, 80% to 90% of them singletons. From germline, CDR1 is SGDLS and CDR2 YYNGEE. The CDR3 loop spans 14 amino acids. Trimming stripped 4 bases from V and 8 bases from J, with 16 bases between. The TCR sequence derives from a human donor who received an intestinal transplant. The source was unstimulated CD8+ T cells sorted from spleen or lymph node cells, collected before intestinal transplant. The chain uses TRBV9 and TRBJ2-1, with a possible D match to TRBD1 (5 bases). The CDR3, as DNA: TGTGCCAGCAGCCGAGAAGGGGTTCGCGATGAGCAGTTCTTC. It specifies CASSREGVRDEQFF.